These T cell receptor beta chains were read from a single sample in a study of T cells after yellow fever vaccination. TCRdb itself ran the 5' RACE reads through MiXCR, one entry per CDR3 protein. The table shows some 150,000 distinct CDR3 sequences, with approximately 10% occurring only once. The sample was CD8+ T cells sorted from PBMCs, taken 15 days after the yellow fever booster vaccination. The source of these receptors is a man between 18 and 29 years old who received the YFV17D yellow fever vaccine. CDR3s include the opening cysteine and the closing phenylalanine or tryptophan. Fields, in order: D gene, clone size, J gene, V gene, CDR3 protein, CDR3 DNA. A D gene is named only where the DNA matches it firmly. Some rows mark clone size as missing; the rest say once, few, many or name a class of expanded clone.

d_gene: TRBD2
abundance: few
j_gene: TRBJ2-7
v_gene: TRBV4-2
CDR3aa: CASSQGPSGGSYEQYF
CDR3nt: TGTGCCAGCAGCCAAGGACCGAGCGGGGGCTCCTACGAGCAGTACTTC

d_gene: TRBD2
abundance: many
j_gene: TRBJ2-3
v_gene: TRBV29-1
CDR3aa: CSARSGGAADTQYF
CDR3nt: TGCAGCGCCAGAAGCGGGGGGGCCGCAGATACGCAGTATTTT

d_gene: TRBD1
abundance: .
j_gene: TRBJ1-1
v_gene: TRBV6-2/TRBV6-3
CDR3aa: CASSWDRGTEAFF
CDR3nt: TGTGCCAGCAGTTGGGACAGGGGGACTGAAGCTTTCTTT

d_gene: TRBD2
abundance: .
j_gene: TRBJ2-5
v_gene: TRBV4-2
CDR3aa: CASSQDSSGALYQETQYF
CDR3nt: TGTGCCAGCAGCCAAGATAGTAGCGGGGCTTTGTACCAAGAGACCCAGTACTTC

d_gene: .
abundance: .
j_gene: TRBJ2-5
v_gene: TRBV4-3
CDR3aa: CASSQDDQGLQETQYF
CDR3nt: TGCGCCAGCAGCCAAGATGACCAGGGGCTCCAAGAGACCCAGTACTTC

d_gene: .
abundance: .
j_gene: TRBJ2-5
v_gene: TRBV5-1
CDR3aa: CASSGAGNQETQYF
CDR3nt: TGCGCCAGCAGCGGTGCCGGGAATCAAGAGACCCAGTACTTC

d_gene: .
abundance: .
j_gene: TRBJ1-2
v_gene: TRBV12-3/TRBV12-4
CDR3aa: CASSLAETYGYTF
CDR3nt: TGTGCCAGCAGTTTGGCAGAAACCTATGGCTACACCTTC

d_gene: .
abundance: few
j_gene: TRBJ1-2
v_gene: TRBV4-1
CDR3aa: CASRMGGERDYTF
CDR3nt: TGCGCCAGCAGGATGGGCGGGGAGAGGGACTACACCTTC

d_gene: .
abundance: few
j_gene: TRBJ1-5
v_gene: TRBV19
CDR3aa: CASTETINDQPQHF
CDR3nt: TGTGCCAGTACCGAGACTATAAATGATCAGCCCCAGCATTTT

d_gene: .
abundance: few
j_gene: TRBJ2-7
v_gene: TRBV7-9
CDR3aa: CASSELTGTPYEQYF
CDR3nt: TGTGCCAGCAGCGAGCTGACAGGGACTCCCTACGAGCAGTACTTC

d_gene: .
abundance: few
j_gene: TRBJ2-2
v_gene: TRBV4-3
CDR3aa: CASSQVVAQNTGELFF
CDR3nt: TGCGCCAGCAGCCAAGTCGTAGCCCAGAACACCGGGGAGCTGTTTTTT

d_gene: TRBD2
abundance: .
j_gene: TRBJ2-5
v_gene: TRBV7-2
CDR3aa: CASSPSQRGGPETQYF
CDR3nt: TGTGCCAGCAGCCCGAGCCAGCGGGGGGGCCCCGAGACCCAGTACTTC

d_gene: TRBD1
abundance: few
j_gene: TRBJ1-5
v_gene: TRBV10-3
CDR3aa: CAITGGGNQPQHF
CDR3nt: TGTGCCATCACAGGGGGCGGCAATCAGCCCCAGCATTTT

d_gene: .
abundance: few
j_gene: TRBJ1-1
v_gene: TRBV29-1
CDR3aa: CSFGQNTEAFF
CDR3nt: TGCAGCTTCGGACAGAACACTGAAGCTTTCTTT

d_gene: .
abundance: .
j_gene: TRBJ2-7
v_gene: TRBV5-4
CDR3aa: CASRRAGVLSSYEQYF
CDR3nt: TGTGCCAGCAGAAGAGCAGGAGTCTTAAGCTCCTACGAGCAGTACTTC

d_gene: .
abundance: few
j_gene: TRBJ2-3
v_gene: TRBV5-6
CDR3aa: CASGEGGEDTQYF
CDR3nt: TGTGCCAGCGGGGAAGGTGGGGAAGATACGCAGTATTTT

d_gene: TRBD1
abundance: few
j_gene: TRBJ2-7
v_gene: TRBV7-9
CDR3aa: CASLGQGATSAYEQYF
CDR3nt: TGTGCCAGCTTAGGACAGGGGGCGACCTCGGCCTACGAGCAGTACTTC

d_gene: .
abundance: .
j_gene: TRBJ2-2
v_gene: TRBV5-1
CDR3aa: CASSLVQGTTGELFF
CDR3nt: TGCGCCAGCAGCTTGGTTCAGGGGACCACCGGGGAGCTGTTTTTT

d_gene: TRBD1
abundance: few
j_gene: TRBJ1-3
v_gene: TRBV12-3/TRBV12-4
CDR3aa: CASSLSTGANTIYF
CDR3nt: TGTGCCAGCAGTTTATCGACAGGGGCGAACACCATATATTTT

d_gene: TRBD1
abundance: .
j_gene: TRBJ2-1
v_gene: TRBV11-2
CDR3aa: CASSEQGEFNEQFF
CDR3nt: TGTGCCAGCAGCGAACAGGGGGAGTTCAATGAGCAGTTCTTC

d_gene: .
abundance: few
j_gene: TRBJ2-4
v_gene: TRBV12-3/TRBV12-4
CDR3aa: CASSLYRVDIQYF
CDR3nt: TGTGCCAGCAGTTTATACAGGGTGGACATTCAGTACTTC

d_gene: .
abundance: few
j_gene: TRBJ2-3
v_gene: TRBV11-2
CDR3aa: CASSPWTGIDTQYF
CDR3nt: TGTGCCAGCAGCCCCTGGACGGGAATAGATACGCAGTATTTT

d_gene: .
abundance: few
j_gene: TRBJ1-6
v_gene: TRBV7-9
CDR3aa: CASREGPNSPLHF
CDR3nt: TGTGCCAGCAGGGAGGGGCCTAATTCACCCCTCCACTTT